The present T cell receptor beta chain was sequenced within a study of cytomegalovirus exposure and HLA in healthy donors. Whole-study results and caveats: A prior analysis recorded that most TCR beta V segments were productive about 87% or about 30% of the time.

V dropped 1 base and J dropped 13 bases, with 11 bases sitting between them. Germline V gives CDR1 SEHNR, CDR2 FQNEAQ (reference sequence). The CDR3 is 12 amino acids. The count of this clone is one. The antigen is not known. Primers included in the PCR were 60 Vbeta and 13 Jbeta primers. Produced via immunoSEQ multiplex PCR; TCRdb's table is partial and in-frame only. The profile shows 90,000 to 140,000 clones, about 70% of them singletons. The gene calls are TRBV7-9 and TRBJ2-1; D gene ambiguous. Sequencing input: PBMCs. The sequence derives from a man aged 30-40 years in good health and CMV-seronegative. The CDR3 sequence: CASSLEAAVQFF. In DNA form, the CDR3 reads TGTGCCAGCAGCTTAGAGGCCGCGGTCCAGTTCTTC.